This paragraph reports one T cell receptor beta chain. Its antigen remains unknown. This entry comes from a study of cytomegalovirus exposure and HLA in healthy donors. Overall study results and limits: When analyzed later, a missense DCLRE1C variant was found to be linked to TCR beta V- and J-gene trimming. A later analysis reportedly identified an Asian-associated ancestry cluster as carrying fewer N-insertions than the roughly 700-donor mean.

J was trimmed by 4 bases and V by 0 bases; bases with no gene match: 7. CDR1 and CDR2 (germline): MGHRA, YSYEKL. The CDR3 is made up of 17 amino acids. In the PCR, 60 Vbeta and 13 Jbeta primers were used. Produced via immunoSEQ multiplex PCR; TCRdb's table is partial and in-frame only. Of 170,000 or so clones listed, over 75% are singletons. The TCR originated in a man aged 60 to 75 in good health and CMV-seronegative. The specimen was PBMCs. J is TRBJ2-3 and V is TRBV4-1; 10 nucleotides line up with TRBD1. CDR3 amino acids: CASSQDRGQGIADTQYF. In nucleotides, the CDR3 is TGCGCCAGCAGCCAAGATAGGGGACAGGGGATCGCAGATACGCAGTATTTT.